This TCR beta chain was documented in a study of OX40 agonist ivuxolimab in advanced cancers. As for the study in general: Ivuxolimab, an antibody that agonizes OX40 (CD134), was administered to the patients.

Here immunoSEQ multiplex PCR was the method, and the copy in TCRdb shows in-frame clones only, minus some. This repertoire shows more than 70,000 clones, about 90% found once; its top ten account for roughly 2.8%. The sequence was obtained from an adult with an advanced solid tumor such as melanoma, head and neck, liver or kidney cancer. Sequenced here: CD4+ or CD8+ T cells sorted from blood, sampled in a trial of the OX40 agonist ivuxolimab.

CDR3 nucleotides: TGCGCCAGCAGCTACCAGAACCAGAACACTGAAGCTTTCTTT. This translates into CASSYQNQNTEAFF. The chain employs TRBV5-1 and TRBJ1-1; D is uncertain. This CDR3 has 14 residues. V gave up 3 bases and J gave up 1 base, with 10 bases separating them. Germline values: CDR1 SGHRS, CDR2 YFSETQ.